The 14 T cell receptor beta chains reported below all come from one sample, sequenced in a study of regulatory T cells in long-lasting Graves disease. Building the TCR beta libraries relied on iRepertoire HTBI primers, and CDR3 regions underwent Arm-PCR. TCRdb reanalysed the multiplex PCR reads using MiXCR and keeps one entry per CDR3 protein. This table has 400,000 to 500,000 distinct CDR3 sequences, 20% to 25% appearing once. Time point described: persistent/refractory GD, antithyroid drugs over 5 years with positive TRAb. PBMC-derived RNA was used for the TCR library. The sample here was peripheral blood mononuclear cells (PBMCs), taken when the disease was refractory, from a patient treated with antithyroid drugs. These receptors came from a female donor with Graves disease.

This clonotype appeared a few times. CDR3 in DNA: TGTGCCAGCAGCCAAGATTTTGCGGGCTACGAGCAGTACTTC. Amino acid sequence: CASSQDFAGYEQYF. The chain joins TRBV3-1 to TRBJ2-7, with D possibly matching TRBD2 (5 bases). Trimming cost V 0 bases and J 3 bases, with 9 bases left between them. Germline V gene lookup returns CDR1 LGHDT and CDR2 YNNKEL (reference sequence). This CDR3 is built from 14 residues.

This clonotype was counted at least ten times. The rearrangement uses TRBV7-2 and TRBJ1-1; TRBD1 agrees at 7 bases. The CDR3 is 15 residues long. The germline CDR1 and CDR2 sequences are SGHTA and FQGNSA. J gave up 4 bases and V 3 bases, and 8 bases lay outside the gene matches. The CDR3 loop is CASSFHRGKGTEAFF. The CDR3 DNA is TGTGCCAGCAGCTTTCACAGGGGAAAAGGCACTGAAGCTTTCTTT. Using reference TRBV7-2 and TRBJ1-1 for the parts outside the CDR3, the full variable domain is GAGVSQSPSNKVTEKGKDVELRCDPISGHTALYWYRQSLGQGLEFLIYFQGNSAPDKSGLPSDRFSAERTGGSVSTLTIQRTQQEDSAVYLCASSFHRGKGTEAFFGQGTRLTVV.

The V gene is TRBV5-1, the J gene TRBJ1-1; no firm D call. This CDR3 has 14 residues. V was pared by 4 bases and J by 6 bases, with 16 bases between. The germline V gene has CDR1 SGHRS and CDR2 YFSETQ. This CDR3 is CASSGGWSSSEAFF. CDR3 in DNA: TGCGCCAGCAGCGGCGGTTGGTCGTCTTCTGAAGCTTTCTTT.

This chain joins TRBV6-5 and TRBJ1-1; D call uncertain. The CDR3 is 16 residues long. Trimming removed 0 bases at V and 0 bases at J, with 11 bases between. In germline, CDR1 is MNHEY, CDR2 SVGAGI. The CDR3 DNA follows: TGTGCCAGCAGTTACTCGGACCTTCTTGTGAACACTGAAGCTTTCTTT. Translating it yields CASSYSDLLVNTEAFF.

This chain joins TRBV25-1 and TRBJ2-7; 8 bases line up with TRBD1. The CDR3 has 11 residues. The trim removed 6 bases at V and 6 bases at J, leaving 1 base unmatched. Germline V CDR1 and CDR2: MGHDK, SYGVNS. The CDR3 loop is CASSGQGEQYF. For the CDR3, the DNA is TGTGCCAGCAGCGGACAGGGCGAGCAGTACTTC.

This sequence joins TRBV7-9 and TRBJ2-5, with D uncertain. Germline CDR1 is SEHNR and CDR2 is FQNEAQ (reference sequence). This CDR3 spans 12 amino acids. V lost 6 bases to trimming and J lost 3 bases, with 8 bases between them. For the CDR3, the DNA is TGTGCCAGCAGTCAATACGAAGAGACCCAGTACTTC. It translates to CASSQYEETQYF.

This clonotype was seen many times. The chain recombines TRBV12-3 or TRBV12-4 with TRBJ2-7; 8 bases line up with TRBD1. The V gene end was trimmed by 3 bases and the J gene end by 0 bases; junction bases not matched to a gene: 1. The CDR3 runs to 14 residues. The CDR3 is CASSFRGHSYEQYF. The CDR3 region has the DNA TGTGCCAGCAGTTTCAGGGGGCACTCCTACGAGCAGTACTTC.

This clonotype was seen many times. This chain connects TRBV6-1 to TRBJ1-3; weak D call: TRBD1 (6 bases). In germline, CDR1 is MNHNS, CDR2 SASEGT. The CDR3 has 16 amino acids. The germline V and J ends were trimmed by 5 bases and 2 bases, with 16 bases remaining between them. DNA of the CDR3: TGTGCCAGCAGTCCCGGGACAAAAGTGACTGGAAACACCATATATTTT. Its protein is CASSPGTKVTGNTIYF.

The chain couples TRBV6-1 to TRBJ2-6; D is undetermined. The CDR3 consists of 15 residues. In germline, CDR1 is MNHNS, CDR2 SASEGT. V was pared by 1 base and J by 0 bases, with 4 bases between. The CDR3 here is CASSEDHSGANVLTF. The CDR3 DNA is TGTGCCAGCAGTGAAGATCACTCTGGGGCCAACGTCCTGACTTTC.

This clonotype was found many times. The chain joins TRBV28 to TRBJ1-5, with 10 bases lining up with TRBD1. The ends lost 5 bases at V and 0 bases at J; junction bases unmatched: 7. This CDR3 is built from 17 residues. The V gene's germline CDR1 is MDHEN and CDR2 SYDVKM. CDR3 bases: TGTGCCAGCAGTGGTGACAGGGGGCCTAATAGCAATCAGCCCCAGCATTTT. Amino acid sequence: CASSGDRGPNSNQPQHF.

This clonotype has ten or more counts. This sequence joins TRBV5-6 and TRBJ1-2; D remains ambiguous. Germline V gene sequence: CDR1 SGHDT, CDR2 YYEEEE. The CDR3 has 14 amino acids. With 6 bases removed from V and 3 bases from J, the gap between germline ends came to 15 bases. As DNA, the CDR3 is TGTGCCAGCATCAATTCGGATAGTGACTATGGCTACACCTTC. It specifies CASINSDSDYGYTF.

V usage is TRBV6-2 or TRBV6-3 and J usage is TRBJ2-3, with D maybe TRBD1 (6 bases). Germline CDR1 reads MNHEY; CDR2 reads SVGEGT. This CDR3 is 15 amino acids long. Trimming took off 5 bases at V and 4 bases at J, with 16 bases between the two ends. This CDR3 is CASSEGTGLADTQYF. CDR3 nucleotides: TGTGCCAGCAGTGAAGGAACAGGGCTGGCAGATACGCAGTATTTT.

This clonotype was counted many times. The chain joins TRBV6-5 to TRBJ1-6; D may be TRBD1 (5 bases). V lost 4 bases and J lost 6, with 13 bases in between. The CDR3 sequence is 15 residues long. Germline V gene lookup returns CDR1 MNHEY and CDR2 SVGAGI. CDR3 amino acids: CASSSPGRSNSPLHF. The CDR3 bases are TGTGCCAGCAGTTCCCCGGGACGGAGTAATTCACCCCTCCACTTT.

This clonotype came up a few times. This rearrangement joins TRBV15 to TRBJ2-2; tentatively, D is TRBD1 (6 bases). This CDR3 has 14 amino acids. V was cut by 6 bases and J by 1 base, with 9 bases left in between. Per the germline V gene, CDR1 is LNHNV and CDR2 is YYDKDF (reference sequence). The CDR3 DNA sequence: TGTGCCACCAGGAGGGGGAGGAACACCGGGGAGCTGTTTTTT. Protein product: CATRRGRNTGELFF.